These T cell receptor beta chains were read from a single sample in a study of T cells in Graves' hyperthyroidism and ophthalmopathy. TCRdb analysed the multiplex PCR reads with MiXCR anew, one entry per CDR3 protein. This sample carries more than 550,000 distinct CDR3 sequences, 17% of them seen once, and the ten largest clones take roughly 15%. Material: blood. The receptor set was obtained from a middle-aged man with Graves' hyperthyroidism. Each CDR3 is given with its conserved first and last residue. D genes are given only for firm matches. Some rows mark clone size as missing; the rest say once, few, many or name a class of expanded clone.

j_call clone_size d_call v_call cdr3_nt cdr3_aa
TRBJ2-7 - - TRBV28 TGTGCCAGCATTCCACCAGCGGTGTACGAGCAGTACTTC CASIPPAVYEQYF
TRBJ2-1 - TRBD2 TRBV5-4 TGTGCCAGCGTCACTTTTAGCGGGGGATACAATGAGCAGTTCTTC CASVTFSGGYNEQFF
TRBJ2-7 - TRBD1 TRBV6-1 TGTGCCAGCAGATCGACAGGGGACCACGAGCAGTACTTC CASRSTGDHEQYF
TRBJ1-2 - TRBD1 TRBV7-9 TGTGCCAGCAGCTTGCTCCGAGGGGGCGAGCGGCGAGGCTACACCTTC CASSLLRGGERRGYTF
TRBJ2-3 few TRBD2 TRBV30 TGTGCCTGGAGTGTAAGGCTAGCGGGAGGATACTACACAGATACGCAGTATTTT CAWSVRLAGGYYTDTQYF
TRBJ2-1 many TRBD2 TRBV7-9 TGTGCCAGCAGGCCACAGACGGAGAGCGGGAACAATGAGCAGTTCTTC CASRPQTESGNNEQFF
TRBJ2-7 few - TRBV5-1 TGCGCCAGCAAATGGACTCAGAGCTCCTACGAGCAGTACTTC CASKWTQSSYEQYF
TRBJ2-4 - TRBD2 TRBV28 TGTGCCAGTAGAGGAATAGCGGGAGGTCGGTCCAAAAACATTCAGTACTTC CASRGIAGGRSKNIQYF
TRBJ2-7 many TRBD2 TRBV27 TGTGCCAGCAGTTTTTACAGCGGGATGGGGTACGAGCAGTACTTC CASSFYSGMGYEQYF
TRBJ2-2 many TRBD1 TRBV9 TGTGCCAGCAGCGGCCGATACAGGGGGCAAACCGGGGAGCTGTTTTTT CASSGRYRGQTGELFF
TRBJ2-1 many - TRBV2 TGTGCCAGCAGTGATGGGGACTACAATGAGCAGTTCTTC CASSDGDYNEQFF
TRBJ2-7 many - TRBV11-2 TGTGCCAGCAGCTTTAGTAGGTGGGAGCAGTACTTC CASSFSRWEQYF
TRBJ2-1 - - TRBV28 TGTGCCAGCCATACCCGGGGAGAGGGGAATGAGCAGTTCTTC CASHTRGEGNEQFF
TRBJ1-2 - - TRBV18 TGTGCCAGCTCACCAACTGAATGGGGCTATGGCTACACCTTC CASSPTEWGYGYTF
TRBJ2-1 - - TRBV6-2/TRBV6-3 TGTGCCAGCGTCTCTGGGGGAGTCCTCTCGGCGTACAATGAGCAGTTCTTC CASVSGGVLSAYNEQFF
TRBJ1-1 - TRBD1 TRBV20-1 TGCAGTATTCCTTCCGGGACAGGGGACCCTGAAGCTTTCTTT CSIPSGTGDPEAFF
TRBJ2-7 - TRBD2 TRBV20-1 TGCAGTGCTCCTCCGACTAGCGGGAGGTACGAGCAGTACTTC CSAPPTSGRYEQYF
TRBJ2-3 few - TRBV19 TGTGCCAGTAGTCGGCAGTCCCCAGATACGCAGTATTTT CASSRQSPDTQYF
TRBJ2-5 - - TRBV6-2/TRBV6-3 TGTGCCACACGGGGAGCGGCTACAACAGAGACCCAGTACTTC CATRGAATTETQYF
TRBJ2-5 many TRBD1 TRBV10-2 TGCGCCAGCAGTGAGCCCCAGGGGGCTCTGGGAGAGACCCAGTACTTC CASSEPQGALGETQYF
TRBJ2-1 - TRBD2 TRBV6-4 TGTGCCAGCAGTGACTATTATTTAGCGGGGTACAATGAGCAGTTCTTC CASSDYYLAGYNEQFF
TRBJ2-7 - TRBD1 TRBV12-3/TRBV12-4 TGTGCCAGCAGTTTATACGGCAGGGGGCGCCCAAACGAGCAGTACTTC CASSLYGRGRPNEQYF
TRBJ2-3 many - TRBV29-1 TGCAGCGTCGAAGTTCGGGAGCGGGCAGATACGCAGTATTTT CSVEVRERADTQYF
TRBJ2-7 many - TRBV6-1 TGTGCCAGCAGTGAAACTCCCGGGGCCGCCACCTACGAGCAGTACTTC CASSETPGAATYEQYF
TRBJ1-5 many - TRBV30 TGTGCCTGGAGTGTACAGGGCCCTCAGCCCCAGCATTTT CAWSVQGPQPQHF
TRBJ2-5 - TRBD2 TRBV10-1 TGCGCCAGCAGTGAGTCGTCAGCGGGAGGGCAAGAGACCCAGTACTTC CASSESSAGGQETQYF
TRBJ2-7 few TRBD2 TRBV27 TGTGCCAGCAGCCAACTAGCGGGATTTTACGAGCAGTACTTC CASSQLAGFYEQYF
TRBJ2-5 many TRBD2 TRBV12-5 TGTGCTAGTTCCTCTGGACTAGCGGGCCCCCAAGAGACCCAGTACTTC CASSSGLAGPQETQYF
TRBJ2-7 few - TRBV5-1 TGCGCCAGCAGCCTGGACAGTTTGGACGAGCAGTACTTC CASSLDSLDEQYF
TRBJ2-5 many TRBD2 TRBV2 TGTGCCAGCAGTGACATAGGACTAGCGGAAGAGACCCAGTACTTC CASSDIGLAEETQYF
TRBJ1-1 - - TRBV30 TGTGCCTGGAGTGGTGGAGTCGGCTTTGTCACTGAAGCTTTCTTT CAWSGGVGFVTEAFF
TRBJ2-3 many - TRBV28 TGTGCCAGCAGTTCGCCCGCTAAGGGCACAGATACGCAGTATTTT CASSSPAKGTDTQYF
TRBJ1-5 many - TRBV5-5 TGTGCCAGCAGCGTGACAGGCAATCAGCCCCAGCATTTT CASSVTGNQPQHF
TRBJ2-2 once TRBD1 TRBV24-1 TGTGCCACCAGTGATTTGTGGCAGGGGGCCGCCGGGGAGCTGTTTTTT CATSDLWQGAAGELFF
TRBJ1-1 many TRBD1 TRBV27 TGTGCCAGCAGTAGTCGGACAGGCGCCTGGGGGACTGAAGCTTTCTTT CASSSRTGAWGTEAFF
TRBJ1-5 few - TRBV28 TGTGCCAGCAGACTAACAGAGTTCCAGCATTTT CASRLTEFQHF
TRBJ2-5 - - TRBV20-1 TGCAGTGCTAATGGGCCCAGGACCCAGTACTTC CSANGPRTQYF
TRBJ2-2 once TRBD1 TRBV25-1 TGTGCCAGCAGTGCGACAGGGGCCGGGGAGCTGTTTTTT CASSATGAGELFF
TRBJ1-4 - - TRBV6-2/TRBV6-3 TGTGCCAGCAGGACCCCACCGATAGCCCGAACTGCAACTAATGAAAAACTGTTTTTT CASRTPPIARTATNEKLFF
TRBJ2-7 few - TRBV11-2 TGTGCCAGCAATCATTTAAGGGGGAGGGTAGGCGTCGAGCAGTACTTC CASNHLRGRVGVEQYF
TRBJ2-3 many - TRBV6-1 TGTGCCAGCAGTGACAGGGGACGCACAGATACGCAGTATTTT CASSDRGRTDTQYF
TRBJ2-3 many - TRBV7-9 TGTGCCAGCAGCGCCGACTTCACAGATACGCAGTATTTT CASSADFTDTQYF
TRBJ2-7 - - TRBV6-1 TGTGCCAGCAGTGCGTTAGGACGGACTTCCTACGAGCAGTACTTC CASSALGRTSYEQYF
TRBJ2-1 many - TRBV28 TGTGCCAGCAGTTTATGGTCGAGCTCCTACAATGAGCAGTTCTTC CASSLWSSSYNEQFF
TRBJ2-1 few TRBD2 TRBV27 TGTGCCAGCAGTTTCCTGACTAGCGGGAGAGGGGCTGAGCAGTTCTTC CASSFLTSGRGAEQFF
TRBJ2-7 - - TRBV7-2 TGTGCCAGCAGCTCAGATGGTTGGACCTACGAGCAGTACTTC CASSSDGWTYEQYF
TRBJ1-4 - - TRBV24-1 TGTGCCACCAGTGCTTGGGGTAATAATGAAAAACTGTTTTTT CATSAWGNNEKLFF
TRBJ1-2 - - TRBV29-1 TGCAGCGTTGGCGAAGGTAACGGCTACACCTTC CSVGEGNGYTF
TRBJ1-1 few TRBD1 TRBV18 TGTGCCAGCTCACCAGGAGGACAGGGCGGAAACACTGAAGCTTTCTTT CASSPGGQGGNTEAFF
TRBJ1-1 few TRBD1 TRBV19 TGTGCCAGTAGTATAGCCGAGACAGGGGACACTGAAGCTTTCTTT CASSIAETGDTEAFF
TRBJ2-7 many TRBD1 TRBV2 TGTGCCAGCAGCGCAAACCGGGACAGGCTCAACGAGCAGTACTTC CASSANRDRLNEQYF
TRBJ1-1 many TRBD1 TRBV7-2 TGTGCCAGCAGCTCACGACAGGGAGGCGGCACTGAAGCTTTCTTT CASSSRQGGGTEAFF
TRBJ2-7 - - TRBV6-2/TRBV6-3 TGTGCCAGCAGTTTAAATGGAAACGAGCAGTACTTC CASSLNGNEQYF
TRBJ2-1 many - TRBV19 TGTGCCAGTAGTAGTAGAACACCCGTTGGGGATGAGCAGTTCTTC CASSSRTPVGDEQFF
TRBJ2-1 few TRBD2 TRBV24-1 TGTGCCACCAGTGATTTTGGGGTAGCGGGAGGATCGAGGAATGAGCAGTTCTTC CATSDFGVAGGSRNEQFF